These 28 T cell receptor beta chains were sequenced from one sample in a study of T-cell reconstitution after alpha-beta-depleted transplantation in children. A TCRbeta library incorporating unique molecular identifiers was prepared. TCRdb passed the PCR reads through MiXCR, listing each CDR3 protein once. The sample holds 4,000 to 6,000 distinct CDR3 sequences, approximately 25% seen once. The sequences come from PBMCs, mostly from graft donor cells, collected 60 days after TCRalphabeta/CD19-depleted stem cell transplant. These receptors were collected from a male patient aged 2 to 9 who had a stem cell transplant for acute lymphoblastic leukemia, so the T cells may come from the graft donor.

This clonotype was counted many times. V is TRBV11-2 and J is TRBJ1-1; D gene uncertain. The length of the CDR3 is 14 residues. The V gene lost 3 bases and the J gene lost 1 base, with 9 bases spanning the gap. Germline-derived CDR1 and CDR2 are SGHAT and FQNNGV. The CDR3 bases are TGTGCCAGCAGCTTGTGGACGGCGAACACTGAAGCTTTCTTT. This translates into CASSLWTANTEAFF.

The CDR3 nucleotides are TGTGCCAGAAGGGCCCAACCAAGACACCGGGACAGGGGGCGCCCACGAACCTACGAGCAGTACTTC. As protein: CARRAQPRHRDRGRPRTYEQYF. This chain joins TRBV5-3 and TRBJ2-7, with 12 nucleotides matching TRBD1. TRBV5-3 is known as an ORF, though its function is uncertain. V shed 5 bases, J shed 2 bases, and the junction held 26 bases outside the gene matches. The CDR3 covers 22 residues.

This chain links TRBV30 with TRBJ1-2; tentatively, D is TRBD1 (5 bases). Trimming stripped 3 bases from V and 3 bases from J, with 23 bases between. The CDR3 is 17 amino acids. CDR1 is GTSNPN and CDR2 is SVGIG in the germline V gene (reference sequence). Here the CDR3 DNA reads TGTGCCTGGAGGACACCCCAGGGACTACCCGCCGACTATGGCTACACCTTC. Its protein is CAWRTPQGLPADYGYTF.

This chain uses TRBV11-1 with TRBJ1-1; TRBD1 matches 7 bases. CDR1 and CDR2 from the germline V gene are SGHAT and FQDESV (reference sequence). This CDR3 is 18 amino acids long. V was clipped by 5 bases and J by 9 bases; unmatched bases: 24. CDR3 coding DNA: TGTGCCAGCAGCCCCGTCTTCGTACAGGGGCGGAAAAGTGTGAAAGCTTTCTTT. This encodes CASSPVFVQGRKSVKAFF.

Within the sample, this clonotype is large. V and J are TRBV20-1 and TRBJ2-1, with a possible D match to TRBD1 (5 bases). The V and J ends lost 1 base and 6 bases respectively, with 13 bases between them. The CDR3 has 14 amino acids. CDR1 is DFQATT, CDR2 SNEGSKA, per germline (reference sequence). CDR3 sequence reads: CSARGRRGSNEQFF. Written as DNA, the CDR3 is TGCAGTGCTAGAGGGAGAAGGGGTAGCAATGAGCAGTTCTTC.

This clonotype was observed at least ten times. This sequence joins TRBV10-3 and TRBJ2-7; 11 bases are shared with TRBD2. Trimming at V came to 5 bases and at J to 5 bases, leaving 11 bases not matched to a gene. Germline V gene sequence: CDR1 ENHRY, CDR2 SYGVKD. This CDR3 has 16 amino acids. The CDR3 DNA follows: TGTGCCATCAGTCCCTATAGCGGGAGGGCCGAGAACGAGCAGTACTTC. Its translation is CAISPYSGRAENEQYF.

By proportion, this clonotype is medium-sized. The chain employs TRBV25-1 and TRBJ2-5; the D gene is possibly TRBD1 (6 bases). Deletions cut 8 bases from V and 4 bases from J, with 20 bases between. The CDR3 is 15 amino acids. The germline gives CDR1 MGHDK, CDR2 SYGVNS. DNA of the CDR3: TGTGCCAGCGGCTCGGGATATACAGGGCGAGAGACCCAGTACTTC. Amino acids: CASGSGYTGRETQYF.

By share, this clonotype counts as medium-sized. The genes are TRBV5-1 and TRBJ2-3; D possibly matches TRBD1 or TRBD2 (5 bases each). CDR1 is SGHRS and CDR2 is YFSETQ in the germline V gene. V gave up 4 bases and J gave up 6 bases, with 15 bases separating them. This CDR3 is 14 amino acids long. In DNA form, the CDR3 reads TGCGCCAGCAGCCCGGGGCCCAGGGCGGATACGCAGTATTTT. This gives the protein CASSPGPRADTQYF.

There are many counts of this clonotype. A much larger clone lies one base from this, so it may be a read error. This chain uses TRBV20-1 with TRBJ1-4; no reliable D call. CDR1 and CDR2 from the germline V gene are DFQATT and SNEGSKA (reference sequence). The CDR3 has 16 residues. The CDR3 here is CCARIPPITKGEKLFF. DNA of the CDR3: TGCTGTGCTAGAATACCCCCCATCACGAAGGGTGAAAAACTGTTTTTT.

This clonotype was detected many times. This chain links TRBV19 with TRBJ1-1; D is possibly TRBD1 (5 bases). V gave up 6 bases and J gave up 5 bases, with 16 bases separating them. Germline values: CDR1 LNHDA, CDR2 SQIVND (reference sequence). This CDR3 is 14 amino acids long. CDR3 bases: TGTGCCAGTAGACCCTTCGACAGAGGGACTGAAGCTTTCTTT. Protein product: CASRPFDRGTEAFF.

The chain is built from TRBV5-1 and TRBJ2-7; possible D gene TRBD2, 5 bases. V was trimmed by 0 bases and J by 4 bases, leaving 11 bases between them. The CDR3 covers 14 residues. Germline V CDR1 and CDR2: SGHRS, YFSETQ. The CDR3 region has the DNA TGCGCCAGCAGCTTGGCCGGGGATAGGTACGAGCAGTACTTC. Amino acids: CASSLAGDRYEQYF.

The chain has TRBV3-1 and TRBJ2-7, with D unresolved. Germline V gene sequence: CDR1 LGHDT, CDR2 YNNKEL (reference sequence). V was shortened by 1 base and J by 3 bases, with 13 bases between the two germline ends. The CDR3 has 15 amino acids. The CDR3 DNA sequence: TGTGCCAGCAGCCAAGTGGGGAACTACAACTACGAGCAGTACTTC. Amino acid sequence: CASSQVGNYNYEQYF.

By its share, this clonotype is medium-sized (0.01 to 0.1%). The genes are TRBV6-5 and TRBJ2-1; possible D gene TRBD2, 6 bases. This CDR3 has 14 amino acids. V was shortened by 2 bases and J by 3 bases, with 8 bases between the two germline ends. Germline V gives CDR1 MNHEY, CDR2 SVGAGI. The CDR3 nucleotides are TGTGCCAGCAGTTACAGGAGGGACTACAATGAGCAGTTCTTC. Amino acid sequence: CASSYRRDYNEQFF.

There are a few counts of this clonotype. The chain joins TRBV7-2 to TRBJ2-1; 10 nucleotides agree with TRBD2. This CDR3 has 16 amino acids. CDR1 and CDR2 (germline): SGHTA, FQGNSA. V was pared by 5 bases and J by 6 bases, with 10 bases of the junction left unmatched. CDR3 in amino acids: CASSQTRTSGLNEQFF. CDR3 coding DNA: TGTGCCAGCAGCCAAACCCGGACTAGCGGTCTCAATGAGCAGTTCTTC.

The gene calls are TRBV11-2 and TRBJ2-3; D is ambiguous. The CDR3 sequence is 16 residues long. CDR1 is SGHAT, CDR2 FQNNGV, per germline. Trimming pared 8 bases from V and 2 bases from J, leaving 20 bases between. CDR3: CASLAPRPAPTDTQYF. The DNA for the CDR3 is TGTGCCAGCTTAGCCCCCAGGCCCGCTCCCACAGATACGCAGTATTTT.

This clonotype occurred a few times. V and J are TRBV19 and TRBJ1-1; a weak D match, TRBD1 (6 bases). Trimming stripped 7 bases from V and 1 base from J, with 13 bases between. Per germline, CDR1 LNHDA and CDR2 SQIVND (reference sequence). This CDR3 comprises 14 residues. The CDR3 DNA sequence: TGTGCCAGTATCGACGGACAGCCGAACACTGAAGCTTTCTTT. Its protein is CASIDGQPNTEAFF.

Judged by abundance, this clonotype is medium-sized. This chain joins TRBV2 and TRBJ2-3; TRBD2 matches 10 bases. This CDR3 region has 14 residues. J lost 7 bases, V lost 6 bases, and 7 bases had no gene match. Germline assignment: CDR1 SNHLY and CDR2 FYNNEI. The CDR3: CASRVAGGPNTQYF. CDR3 coding DNA: TGTGCCAGCAGGGTAGCGGGAGGCCCCAATACGCAGTATTTT.

This clonotype was counted ten times or more. The chain links TRBV10-3 to TRBJ1-1, with D possibly being TRBD1 (6 bases). The CDR3 runs to 15 residues. Between the trimmed V and J ends, which lost 0 bases and 6 bases, there was a span of 14 bases. Germline loops: CDR1 ENHRY, CDR2 SYGVKD. The CDR3 loop reads CAISESLQGTSEAFF. CDR3 in DNA: TGTGCCATCAGTGAGTCGCTCCAGGGGACGTCTGAAGCTTTCTTT.

The chain couples TRBV20-1 to TRBJ2-7; 9 nucleotides match TRBD1. CDR1 is DFQATT and CDR2 is SNEGSKA in the germline V gene (reference sequence). This CDR3 has 15 amino acids. Losses at the gene ends were 3 bases for V and 4 bases for J; bases not matched to a gene: 10. The CDR3 reads CSASVGQGLNYEQYF. CDR3 nucleotides: TGCAGTGCTAGTGTGGGACAGGGACTGAATTACGAGCAGTACTTC.

This clonotype is deemed medium-sized. The rearrangement joins TRBV20-1 to TRBJ1-3; D unclear. The CDR3 spans 13 residues. Germline CDR1 is DFQATT and CDR2 is SNEGSKA (reference sequence). V was clipped by 7 bases and J by 2 bases, with 12 bases between them. The CDR3 reads CSGLNWAGNTIYF. DNA for the CDR3: TGCAGTGGACTAAACTGGGCTGGAAACACCATATATTTT.

There are many counts of this clonotype. The V call is TRBV6-5, the J call TRBJ1-1, with D perhaps matching TRBD1 (5 bases). The CDR3 totals 14 residues. Germline CDR1 reads MNHEY; CDR2 reads SVGAGI. The V end lost 6 bases, the J end lost 3 bases, and 14 bases lay between the germline ends. CDR3 DNA sequence: TGTGCCAGCAGGGGGCGCACAGACCACACTGAAGCTTTCTTT. It is translated as CASRGRTDHTEAFF.

This clonotype was counted a single time. The chain employs TRBV7-9 and TRBJ2-1, with D unclear. The germline gives CDR1 SEHNR, CDR2 FQNEAQ (reference sequence). The CDR3 is 12 amino acids. V shed 0 bases and J shed 8 bases, with 5 bases lying between them. CDR3 residues: CASSLAGHEQFF. The CDR3 DNA follows: TGTGCCAGCAGCTTAGCCGGACATGAGCAGTTCTTC.

To note about this clonotype: A much larger clone differs by one base, so this may be a read error. The conserved phenylalanine or tryptophan normally closing the CDR3 is absent here, so this likely arose from a read error. This CDR3 is CASIPYSGFGAEAFL. In DNA form, the CDR3 reads TGTGCCAGTATTCCTTACTCAGGGTTCGGCGCTGAAGCTTTCTTG. The chain joins TRBV19 to TRBJ1-1; perhaps TRBD1 as D (5 bases). V lost 7 bases and J 6 bases, leaving 21 bases between the germline ends. Germline CDR1 LNHDA, CDR2 SQIVND (reference sequence). This CDR3 contains 15 residues.

By share, this clonotype counts as medium-sized. This chain uses TRBV5-1 with TRBJ2-3; D remains ambiguous. Trimming pared 0 bases from V and 8 bases from J, leaving 19 bases between. The CDR3 extends over 16 amino acids. Germline V CDR1 and CDR2: SGHRS, YFSETQ. CDR3 in DNA: TGCGCCAGCAGCTTGGACTCCGACACCTACCATAGTACGCAGTATTTT. This sequence encodes CASSLDSDTYHSTQYF.

This clonotype rates as medium-sized. This chain connects TRBV7-9 to TRBJ2-7; no definite D call. Between the trimmed V and J ends, which lost 4 bases and 3 bases, there was a span of 4 bases. The CDR3 runs to 11 residues. CDR1 is SEHNR and CDR2 is FQNEAQ in the germline V gene (reference sequence). The CDR3 bases are TGTGCCAGCAGCTATGACTACGAGCAGTACTTC. Its protein is CASSYDYEQYF.

This clonotype has ten or more counts. The chain recombines TRBV19 with TRBJ2-3; tentative D call: TRBD1 (5 bases). Between the trimmed V and J ends, which lost 3 bases and 4 bases, there was a span of 11 bases. This CDR3 spans 14 amino acids. The germline V gene has CDR1 LNHDA and CDR2 SQIVND (reference sequence). CDR3 amino acids: CASSIGQGSDTQYF. In nucleotides, the CDR3 is TGTGCCAGTAGTATCGGGCAGGGATCAGATACGCAGTATTTT. The full variable domain, rest sourced from reference TRBV19 and TRBJ2-3, is DGGITQSPKYLFRKEGQNVTLSCEQNLNHDAMYWYRQDPGQGLRLIYYSQIVNDFQKGDIAEGYSVSREKKESFPLTVTSAQKNPTAFYLCASSIGQGSDTQYFGPGTRLTVL.

In its sample, this clonotype was seen a few times. This chain connects TRBV3-1 to TRBJ1-1; D might be TRBD1 (5 bases). Trimming took 3 bases from V and 3 from J, leaving 14 bases between them. The CDR3 length is 15 residues. The germline CDR1 and CDR2 sequences are LGHDT and YNNKEL (reference sequence). The chain's CDR3 is CASSQGRGGDTEAFF. Written as DNA, the CDR3 is TGTGCCAGCAGCCAGGGCCGGGGGGGGGACACTGAAGCTTTCTTT.

By share of the sample, this clonotype is medium-sized (0.01 to 0.1%). This rearrangement joins TRBV7-9 to TRBJ1-5; D is unresolved. The CDR3 totals 15 residues. The germline V and J ends were trimmed by 3 bases and 0 bases, with 9 bases remaining between them. Germline V gene data show CDR1 as SEHNR and CDR2 as FQNEAQ (reference sequence). CDR3 loop: CASSLFGDSNQPQHF. In DNA, the CDR3 is TGTGCCAGCAGCTTGTTCGGGGATAGCAATCAGCCCCAGCATTTT.